Listed here are 16 T cell receptor beta chains from one sample, sequenced in a study of blood T cell repertoires in COVID-19. The data were produced by immunoSEQ multiplex PCR, yet TCRdb's version contains in-frame clones alone and is incomplete. The table lists 200,000 to 250,000 clones, around 80% of them singletons. Sequencing was done on a sample of PBMCs or T cells enriched from blood (not recorded which). The origin of the receptors is a man between 60 and 75 years old who had recovered from COVID-19.

This sequence joins TRBV6-5 and TRBJ1-6, with 9 bases aligning to TRBD1. V lost 6 bases, J lost 9 bases, and 9 bases stayed unmatched. The length of the CDR3 is 15 residues. The germline V gene encodes CDR1 MNHEY and CDR2 SVGAGI. CDR3 nucleotides: TGTGCCAGCAGCGCCCCCGGACAGGGGCTTTCACCCCTCCACTTT. Amino acid sequence: CASSAPGQGLSPLHF.

The chain recombines TRBV30 with TRBJ2-1; 11 bases fit TRBD2. Germline-derived CDR1 and CDR2 are GTSNPN and SVGIG (reference sequence). This CDR3 comprises 15 residues. V lost 2 bases to trimming and J lost 4 bases; unmatched junction nucleotides: 4. The CDR3 is CAWSTGLAGYNEQFF. DNA for the CDR3: TGTGCCTGGAGTACAGGACTAGCGGGTTACAATGAGCAGTTCTTC.

This clone was counted between two and nine times. The chain uses TRBV10-3 and TRBJ1-2; 7 nucleotides agree with TRBD1. The CDR3 covers 13 residues. The V segment lost 5 bases and the J segment 5 bases; nucleotides outside the gene matches: 5. Germline V lookup: CDR1 ENHRY, CDR2 SYGVKD. The CDR3 DNA reads as TGTGCCATCAGTCGACAGGGTGATTATGGCTACACCTTC. It specifies CAISRQGDYGYTF.

The gene calls are TRBV14 and TRBJ1-2; unclear D gene. V gave up 1 base and J gave up 8 bases, with 17 bases separating them. Germline CDR1 SGHDN, CDR2 FVKESK. This CDR3 has 15 residues. CDR3 sequence: CASSQVGWGVGGYTF. CDR3 DNA sequence: TGTGCCAGCAGCCAAGTAGGTTGGGGAGTTGGAGGCTACACCTTC. Variable domain in full (rest from reference TRBV14 and TRBJ1-2): EAGVTQFPSHSVIEKGQTVTLRCDPISGHDNLYWYRRVMGKEIKFLLHFVKESKQDESGMPNNRFLAERTGGTYSTLKVQPAELEDSGVYFCASSQVGWGVGGYTFGSGTRLTVV.

The chain couples TRBV7-2 to TRBJ2-2; D may be TRBD2 (5 bases). The CDR3 length is 13 residues. Trimming removed 5 bases at V and 13 bases at J, with 17 bases between. The germline V gene has CDR1 SGHTA and CDR2 FQGNSA. Written as DNA, the CDR3 is TGTGCCAGCAGCCTTAGCGCCGTCCGGGGGCTGTTTTTT. Translated, it gives CASSLSAVRGLFF.

The chain combines TRBV7-9 with TRBJ1-6, with a weak D call TRBD1 (5 bases). The CDR3 runs to 15 residues. Germline V CDR1 and CDR2: SEHNR, FQNEAQ (reference sequence). V lost 1 base and J 10 bases, leaving 14 bases between the germline ends. CDR3 region: CASSLVGGNSSPLHF. As DNA, the CDR3 is TGTGCCAGCAGCTTAGTGGGGGGGAATTCGTCACCCCTCCACTTT.

The chain links TRBV19 to TRBJ1-5; D uncertain. The V gene's germline CDR1 is LNHDA and CDR2 SQIVND (reference sequence). Trimming took 0 bases from V and 1 from J, leaving 7 bases between them. The CDR3 is 15 amino acids. Here the CDR3 reads CASSIDWESNQPQHF. The CDR3 DNA is TGTGCCAGTAGTATAGATTGGGAGAGCAATCAGCCCCAGCATTTT. The whole variable domain, filled in from reference TRBV19 and TRBJ1-5, reads DGGITQSPKYLFRKEGQNVTLSCEQNLNHDAMYWYRQDPGQGLRLIYYSQIVNDFQKGDIAEGYSVSREKKESFPLTVTSAQKNPTAFYLCASSIDWESNQPQHFGDGTRLSIL.

The V and J genes are TRBV3-1 (or the pseudogene TRBV3-2) and TRBJ2-2; 9 bases fit TRBD2. CDR3 length equals 16 residues. The germline V gene encodes CDR1 LGHDT and CDR2 YNNKEL (reference sequence). The junction had 9 bases not matched to a gene; V was cut back by 4 bases and J by 6 bases. The CDR3, as DNA: TGTGCCAGCAGCCCGAGGCGGGGGGGCCCTGCCGGGGAGCTGTTTTTT. It is translated as CASSPRRGGPAGELFF.

The sample holds a few counts of this clone. The J gene is TRBJ1-5, the V gene TRBV19; no clear D. Germline V gene data show CDR1 as LNHDA and CDR2 as SQIVND (reference sequence). The ends were cut back, 1 base at V and 1 base at J, with 11 bases in the middle. The CDR3 has 16 residues. The CDR3 DNA reads as TGTGCCAGTAGTATAGCGGAGGGAGTGAGCAATCAGCCCCAGCATTTT. The encoded protein is CASSIAEGVSNQPQHF.

The chain has TRBV11-3 and TRBJ2-3; possible D gene TRBD1, 5 bases. Germline CDR1 and CDR2: SGHNT and YENEEA. Trimming left V 5 bases short and J 4 bases short, with 7 bases between. CDR3 size: 12 residues. The CDR3 DNA follows: TGTGCCAGCAGCCCAGGGCCAGATACGCAGTATTTT. Encoded protein: CASSPGPDTQYF.

This sequence joins TRBV14 and TRBJ1-4; 7 bases map to TRBD1. This CDR3 is built from 16 residues. V was clipped by 3 bases and J by 8 bases; unmatched bases: 12. Germline V gene lookup returns CDR1 SGHDN and CDR2 FVKESK. CDR3 DNA: TGTGCCAGCAGCCAGGCCCAAGGGGGCCGGAGAGAAAAACTGTTTTTT. Amino acid sequence: CASSQAQGGRREKLFF.

The J gene is TRBJ1-2, the V gene TRBV6-1; D ambiguous. Trimming removed 3 bases at V and 10 bases at J, with 9 bases between. Germline lookup yields CDR1 MNHNS and CDR2 SASEGT. The length of the CDR3 is 11 residues. As DNA, the CDR3 is TGTGCCAGCAGTGATCCAGGTGACTACACCTTC. Amino acid sequence: CASSDPGDYTF.

The CDR3 nucleotides read TGTGCCAGCAGCTCTAGACAGGGAAATTCACCCCTCCACTTT. Translation gives CASSSRQGNSPLHF. The J gene is TRBJ1-6, the V gene TRBV7-9, with 7 bases fitting TRBD1. The CDR3 totals 14 residues. The trim removed 4 bases at V and 7 bases at J, leaving 4 bases unmatched. Germline CDR1 SEHNR, CDR2 FQNEAQ (reference sequence).

This chain links TRBV5-1 with TRBJ2-3; the D gene is possibly TRBD1 (5 bases). The CDR3 spans 15 residues. CDR1 is SGHRS, CDR2 YFSETQ, per germline. Trimming left V 2 bases short and J 0 bases short, with 10 bases between. CDR3: CASSFPTASTDTQYF. As DNA, the CDR3 is TGCGCCAGCAGCTTCCCGACAGCTAGCACAGATACGCAGTATTTT. Supplemented by reference TRBV5-1 and TRBJ2-3, the full variable domain reads KAGVTQTPRYLIKTRGQQVTLSCSPISGHRSVSWYQQTPGQGLQFLFEYFSETQRNKGNFPGRFSGRQFSNSRSEMNVSTLELGDSALYLCASSFPTASTDTQYFGPGTRLTVL.

DNA for the CDR3: TGTGCCAGCAGCCCCAGGGGAAACACCATATATTTT. This sequence encodes CASSPRGNTIYF. V and J are TRBV5-5 and TRBJ1-3; D gene uncertain. The CDR3 has 12 amino acids. Germline V gene lookup returns CDR1 SGHKS and CDR2 YYEKEE (reference sequence). The germline V and J ends were trimmed by 4 bases and 4 bases, with 6 bases remaining between them. The full variable domain, its missing parts supplied by reference TRBV5-5 and TRBJ1-3, is DAGVTQSPTHLIKTRGQQVTLRCSPISGHKSVSWYQQVLGQGPQFIFQYYEKEERGRGNFPDRFSARQFPNYSSELNVNALLLGDSALYLCASSPRGNTIYFGEGSWLTVV.

The gene calls are TRBV5-1 and TRBJ2-7; 9 nucleotides agree with TRBD1. The J segment lost 2 bases and the V segment lost 3 bases, leaving 6 bases of the junction unmatched. CDR3 size: 15 residues. Germline V gene sequence: CDR1 SGHRS, CDR2 YFSETQ. The CDR3 nucleotides are TGCGCCAGCAGCTCCTCCGGGACAGGGCCCTACGAGCAGTACTTC. It translates to CASSSSGTGPYEQYF.